This TCR beta chain was captured in a study of T cell clonotyping in hematopoietic cell transplantation. The study's findings and limits: At the given depth, recipient repertoires were over 95% de novo clonotypes.

A word on this clone: As yet, its antigen is unknown.

The CDR3 length is 15 residues. CDR1 and CDR2 (germline): SNHLY, FYNNEI. The V gene lost 1 base and the J gene lost 0 bases, with 10 bases spanning the gap. Repertoires were generated with immunoSEQ multiplex PCR, while TCRdb's copy carries only in-frame clones and drops some. The data contain about 27,000 clones, 95% of them singletons. Sequencing input: peripheral blood mononuclear cells. This clonotype was obtained from a man over 45 in good health. Some clones in this sample may be carry-over from other donors' samples. The V and J genes are TRBV2 and TRBJ2-7; D is unresolved. CDR3 sequence reads: CASSEEQLTSYEQYF. The CDR3 DNA is TGTGCCAGCAGTGAAGAACAACTGACCTCCTACGAGCAGTACTTC. The full variable domain, rest sourced from reference TRBV2 and TRBJ2-7, is EPEVTQTPSHQVTQMGQEVILRCVPISNHLYFYWYRQILGQKVEFLVSFYNNEISEKSEIFDDQFSVERPDGSNFTLKIRSTKLEDSAMYFCASSEEQLTSYEQYFGPGTRLTVT.